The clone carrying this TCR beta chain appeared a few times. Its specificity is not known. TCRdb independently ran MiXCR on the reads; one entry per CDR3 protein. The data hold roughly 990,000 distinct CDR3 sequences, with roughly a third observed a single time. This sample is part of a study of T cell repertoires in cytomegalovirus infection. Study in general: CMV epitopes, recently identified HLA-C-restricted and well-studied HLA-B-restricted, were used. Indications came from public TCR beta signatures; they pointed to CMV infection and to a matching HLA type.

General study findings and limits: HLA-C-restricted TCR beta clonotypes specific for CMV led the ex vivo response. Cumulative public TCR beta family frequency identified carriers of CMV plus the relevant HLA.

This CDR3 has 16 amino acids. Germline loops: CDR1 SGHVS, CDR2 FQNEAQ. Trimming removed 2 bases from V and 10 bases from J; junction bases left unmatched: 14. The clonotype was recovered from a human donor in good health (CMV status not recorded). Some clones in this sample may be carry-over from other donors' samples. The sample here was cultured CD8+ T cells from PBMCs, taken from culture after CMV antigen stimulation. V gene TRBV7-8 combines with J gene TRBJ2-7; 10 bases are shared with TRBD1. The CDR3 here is CASSLTGQGSLGQQYV. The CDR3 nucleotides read TGTGCCAGCAGCTTAACGGGACAGGGGTCCTTAGGCCAACAGTACGTC.